This T cell receptor beta chain was recovered during a study of T cells in Graves' hyperthyroidism and ophthalmopathy. Amplification of TCR beta CDR3 regions was performed using RNA transcripts as template. An initial round of RT-PCR targeting the TCR CDR3 relied on the HTBI primer set. TCRdb reanalysed the multiplex PCR reads using MiXCR and keeps one entry per CDR3 protein. The table shows roughly 550,000 distinct CDR3 sequences, with approximately 16% occurring only once. The germline V gene encodes CDR1 MNHNS and CDR2 SASEGT. The CDR3 is 13 residues long. Trimming stripped 6 bases from V and 1 base from J, with 9 bases between. Diagnostic assessment was based on clinical symptoms, serum thyroxine and TRAb, thyroid ultrasound and orbital computed tomography.

The TCR originated in a woman in her twenties or thirties with Graves' ophthalmopathy. Sequenced sample: blood. The rearrangement joins TRBV6-1 to TRBJ2-5; D call uncertain. This chain's CDR3 is CASSDGLQETQYF. CDR3 in DNA: TGTGCCAGCAGCGACGGGCTCCAAGAGACCCAGTACTTC.